The clone carrying this T cell receptor beta chain was seen more than once but under ten times. Its cognate antigen is unknown. This sample is part of a study of beta chain features in type 1 diabetes. Study-wide results and limits: A moderate, significant TCRB CDR3 shortening appeared in type 1 diabetes across four CD4+ subsets.

Sequenced material consisted of expressed TCRB transcripts (all of the isolated RNA was reverse transcribed). The protocol was immunoSEQ multiplex PCR, while the TCRdb copy is restricted to in-frame clones and leaves out a portion. The table has about 270,000 clones, roughly an eighth seen once. Trimming shortened V by 6 bases and J by 2 bases, and 5 bases separated the two germline ends. The CDR3 is 12 residues long. Per the germline V gene, CDR1 is MDHEN and CDR2 is SYDVKM. The chain joins TRBV28 to TRBJ1-5, with D uncertain. This clonotype originated in a man aged 25 to 40 with type 1 diabetes. Sequences were obtained from naive CD4+ T cells from blood. For the CDR3, the DNA is TGTGCCAGCAGCGTCCGCAATCAGCCCCAGCATTTT. Translated, it gives CASSVRNQPQHF. The variable domain in full, completed from reference TRBV28 and TRBJ1-5, reads DVKVTQSSRYLVKRTGEKVFLECVQDMDHENMFWYRQDPGLGLRLIYFSYDVKMKEKGDIPEGYSVSREKKERFSLILESASTNQTSMYLCASSVRNQPQHFGDGTRLSIL.